The next 15 T cell receptor beta chains were all read from a single sample in a study of OX40 agonist ivuxolimab in advanced cancers. Clones were sequenced by immunoSEQ multiplex PCR, and TCRdb holds only the in-frame ones, with some missing. The table includes almost 80,000 clones, approximately 80% detected once. The sample in question was CD4+ or CD8+ T cells sorted from blood, obtained in a trial of the OX40 agonist ivuxolimab. The receptors shown here come from an adult with an advanced solid tumor such as melanoma, head and neck, liver or kidney cancer.

This clone is a singleton in its sample. The rearrangement links TRBV11-2 to TRBJ2-7, with TRBD2 identical over 8 bases. J was trimmed by 0 bases and V by 2 bases; bases with no gene match: 3. The CDR3 runs to 15 residues. CDR1 and CDR2 from the germline V gene are SGHAT and FQNNGV. The CDR3 sequence: CASSLRLAISYEQYF. CDR3 nucleotides: TGTGCCAGCAGCTTAAGACTAGCGATCTCCTACGAGCAGTACTTC.

CDR3 bases: TGTGCCAGCAGGTACCGAGATGCAGGGGGGAACACTGAAGCTTTCTTT. Its translation: CASRYRDAGGNTEAFF. This chain links TRBV6-5 with TRBJ1-1, with 7 bases lining up with TRBD1. V gave up 6 bases and J gave up 1 base; unmatched junction bases: 11. Germline-derived CDR1 and CDR2 are MNHEY and SVGAGI. The CDR3 contains 16 residues.

The chain is built from TRBV11-2 and TRBJ2-7, with no clear D. The CDR3 is 16 residues long. The germline gives CDR1 SGHAT, CDR2 FQNNGV. V lost 4 bases to trimming and J lost 4 bases, with 20 bases between them. The CDR3 region has the DNA TGTGCCAGCAGCTCCCTACCCAGGACGGTTGGATACGAGCAGTACTTC. The encoded protein is CASSSLPRTVGYEQYF.

The chain joins TRBV5-1 to TRBJ2-1; a possible D gene is TRBD2 (6 bases). The CDR3 is 15 residues long. Germline CDR1 SGHRS, CDR2 YFSETQ. V was shortened by 3 bases and J by 3 bases, with 13 bases between the two germline ends. CDR3 protein: CASSSGTADYNEQFF. In nucleotides, the CDR3 is TGCGCCAGCAGCTCCGGGACTGCCGACTACAATGAGCAGTTCTTC.

This chain connects TRBV7-2 to TRBJ2-1, with 10 bases lining up with TRBD2. Looked up from germline, CDR1 is SGHTA and CDR2 is FQGNSA. V gave up 5 bases and J gave up 8 bases; unmatched junction bases: 9. The CDR3 is 15 residues long. The CDR3: CASSPAGGPQYEQFF. In nucleotides, the CDR3 is TGTGCCAGCAGCCCAGCGGGAGGGCCTCAATATGAGCAGTTCTTC.

This sequence joins TRBV10-3 and TRBJ2-1, with 7 nucleotides matching TRBD1. The CDR3 length is 13 residues. Unmatched junction bases numbered 6, after V lost 6 bases and J lost 7 bases. Per the germline V gene, CDR1 is ENHRY and CDR2 is SYGVKD. In DNA, the CDR3 is TGTGCCATCAGGGGGGACAGTGAAAATGAGCAGTTCTTC. Translation: CAIRGDSENEQFF.

In this sample, this clone turned up a few times. The rearrangement links TRBV5-1 to TRBJ1-1, with D possibly TRBD1 on 5 matching bases. With 4 bases removed from V and 2 bases from J, the gap between germline ends came to 15 bases. The CDR3 is 15 residues long. Germline lookup yields CDR1 SGHRS and CDR2 YFSETQ. This CDR3 is CASSIGVNTNTEAFF. DNA for the CDR3: TGCGCCAGCAGCATAGGGGTAAACACAAACACTGAAGCTTTCTTT.

The rearrangement links TRBV9 to TRBJ1-1, with TRBD1 matching over 7 bases. The length of the CDR3 is 15 residues. CDR1 is SGDLS and CDR2 is YYNGEE in the germline V gene. V gave up 3 bases and J gave up 4 bases; unmatched junction bases: 9. CDR3 bases: TGTGCCAGCAGCGAAACAGGGGTGAGGAGCACTGAAGCTTTCTTT. It specifies CASSETGVRSTEAFF. Filled out from reference TRBV9 and TRBJ1-1, the complete variable domain reads DSGVTQTPKHLITATGQRVTLRCSPRSGDLSVYWYQQSLDQGLQFLIQYYNGEERAKGNILERFSAQQFPDLHSELNLSSLELGDSALYFCASSETGVRSTEAFFGQGTRLTVV.

CDR3 residues: CASSTGGGSYNSPLHF. As DNA, the CDR3 is TGTGCCAGTAGCACAGGGGGAGGTTCCTATAATTCACCCCTCCACTTT. This chain connects TRBV19 to TRBJ1-6, with 8 nucleotides matching TRBD1. Germline CDR1 LNHDA, CDR2 SQIVND (reference sequence). Unmatched junction bases numbered 5, after V lost 6 bases and J lost 1 base. The CDR3 length is 16 residues.

This sequence joins TRBV5-4 and TRBJ1-1, with 9 nucleotides matching TRBD1. This CDR3 contains 14 residues. V dropped 4 bases and J dropped 5; count of bases not matched to a gene: 6. Germline V gene lookup returns CDR1 SGHNT and CDR2 YYREEE (reference sequence). The CDR3: CASSRDRARTEAFF. The DNA for the CDR3 is TGTGCCAGCAGCCGGGACAGGGCGCGGACTGAAGCTTTCTTT.

The gene calls are TRBV7-8 and TRBJ1-6; 8 nucleotides agree with TRBD1. In germline, CDR1 is SGHVS, CDR2 FQNEAQ. Trimming at V came to 5 bases and at J to 7 bases, leaving 4 bases not matched to a gene. CDR3 size: 14 residues. In DNA, the CDR3 is TGTGCCAGCAGCGATCGACAGGGGAATTCACCCCTCCACTTT. Translation gives CASSDRQGNSPLHF.

The rearrangement uses TRBV19 and TRBJ1-1; 7 positions agree with TRBD1. Trimming cost V 8 bases and J 0 bases; bases outside gene matches: 9. Per the germline V gene, CDR1 is LNHDA and CDR2 is SQIVND (reference sequence). This CDR3 region has 15 residues. The CDR3 DNA reads as TGTGCCAGTCAAGGGGGCTGGACAGTGAACACTGAAGCTTTCTTT. This sequence encodes CASQGGWTVNTEAFF.

The chain couples TRBV28 to TRBJ2-1; 7 nucleotides match TRBD2. The CDR3 spans 12 residues. Germline lookup yields CDR1 MDHEN and CDR2 SYDVKM. The V gene end was trimmed by 7 bases and the J gene end by 8 bases; junction bases not matched to a gene: 5. The CDR3 loop is CASTTAGDEQFF. In DNA form, the CDR3 reads TGTGCCAGCACCACCGCGGGGGATGAGCAGTTCTTC.

The chain is built from TRBV19 and TRBJ1-1; the D is unclear. V was clipped by 3 bases and J by 11 bases, with 16 bases between them. The CDR3 sequence is 13 residues long. The germline gives CDR1 LNHDA, CDR2 SQIVND (reference sequence). The CDR3 reads CASSIWGSHHAFF. Here the CDR3 DNA reads TGTGCCAGTAGTATTTGGGGATCTCATCACGCTTTCTTT.

This clone was observed a handful of times. The rearrangement uses TRBV4-1 and TRBJ1-3; D possibly corresponds to TRBD1 (5 bases). V lost 2 bases and J lost 7, with 15 bases in between. The CDR3 runs to 15 residues. Germline V gene lookup returns CDR1 MGHRA and CDR2 YSYEKL. CDR3 coding DNA: TGCGCCAGCAGCCAATTTGGTCAGGGAATGAACACCATATATTTT. This gives the protein CASSQFGQGMNTIYF.